This TCR beta chain was captured by sequencing in a study of cytomegalovirus exposure and HLA in healthy donors (dated by TCRdb to about 2017). At the level of the whole study: According to an earlier analysis of 587 of the donors, about 179 million T cells yielded roughly 100 million unique TCR beta sequences and 276 Gb of sequence data. An early release that covered fewer than 800 HLA-typed donors contained about 300 gigabases of sequencing data and 65 million to 100 million unique TCR sequences. Of the 398 genotyped donors, approximately 80% fell in the genetic ancestry cluster associated with self-reported Caucasian donors. The study was designed to test whether signatures of past pathogen exposure could be identified by cataloging public T cell receptors. Using immunosequencing, the study profiled T cell repertoires from around 680 subjects and related those repertoires to cytomegalovirus serostatus. Along with the 666-subject first cohort, a separate validation cohort of over a hundred different subjects was used. To predict cytomegalovirus infection status, the study brought together high-throughput TCR immunosequencing, statistical association of individual TCRs with disease status, and machine learning. A later analysis re-analyzed previously published TCR beta repertoires from approximately 700 donors and added high-resolution HLA genotyping to study TCR occurrence patterns. Rather than drawing on any new phenotypic data, the later analysis identified candidate immune exposures from TCR beta sequences and the way those sequences occurred across donors. An earlier analysis of fewer than 700 of the donors applied high-throughput TCR beta sequencing to assess whether each TCR beta V gene segment acted as functional or pseudogenic. Donor age, sex, ethnicity and CMV serostatus were compiled alongside the repertoire data. A later genetic analysis took genome-wide SNP genotypes for 398 of the 666 donors and used that subset as a discovery cohort. All discovery cohort repertoires had been generated on a single sequencing platform. Both class I and class II loci were covered by HLA typing, at four-digit resolution. The number of typed donors differed by locus: about 629-630 for A, B, C, DRB1 and DQB1; 500 to 550 for DQA1; approximately 600 for DPA1; and about 450 for DPB1. Four to six DR-DQ haplotypes were handled as single units for association and clustering, since linkage in the cohort was strong. On average, roughly 250,000 unique TCR beta nucleotide sequences were sequenced per donor among 398 genotyped donors of the cohort, with roughly 19% of those sequences being non-productive. Overall results and qualifications from the work: HLA typing was unavailable for some donors at each locus, so association tests used only the typed subset. A later analysis reported that several top co-occurrence clusters appeared linked to parvovirus B19, influenza, CMV and Epstein-Barr virus. The sequencing pipeline was judged likely to have produced a cluster of highly shared sequence variants as a technical artifact. A further reported finding was that TCR beta sequences accurately predicted the HLA-A and HLA-B alleles for most subjects in the first cohort. Presence/absence analyses assumed roughly uniform sequencing depth across donors, an assumption that may not hold. The classifier was reported to diagnose cytomegalovirus status with high specificity and sensitivity in both the original cohort and the validation cohort. According to the authors, the approach could potentially be generalized to other disease states and immunological phenotypes. In a later analysis, most CMV-associated TCR beta chains were found to appear HLA-restricted, with HLA associations seemingly driven largely by CMV exposure. Linkage disequilibrium might explain the correlated functional status among segregating V segments, but an unknown experimental factor could not be ruled out. A total of around 150 TCR beta chains were listed by the study as associated with cytomegalovirus. In a later analysis, around 17,000 TCR beta sequences were associated with specific HLA alleles at a false discovery rate of 0.05. Immune exposure information for the cohort was limited to CMV serostatus. According to a later genetic analysis, donors in an Asian-associated ancestry cluster had fewer N-insertions in productive TCRs than the approximately 700-donor mean. A later genetic analysis associated a missense DCLRE1C variant with V-gene and J-gene trimming of TCR beta chains, and an independent cohort replicated the association. Across donors, most TCR sequences were observed very rarely, whereas some public TCRs were present in many individuals. In a later analysis, TCR association rates were found to vary across HLA loci, with the most associated TCRs seen for DRB1 alleles and the fewest for HLA-C alleles. About 15 rarely observed V segments, including chromosome 9 orphons, were excluded from the earlier analysis of several hundred of the donors because counts were too low. In an earlier analysis of around 600 of the donors, most TCR beta V segments were observed in productive rearrangements about 87% or about 30% of the time, broadly matching IMGT annotations. The cohort was sequenced for TCR beta chains only, and without alpha or paired-chain data the features that could be detected were limited. Assigning TCR associations to individual alleles was difficult when HLA alleles, especially DR and DQ, strongly co-occurred. In vitro tests confirmed that three of the cytomegalovirus-associated TCR beta chains recognize cytomegalovirus antigens. A later analysis found that HLA-associated TCR beta chains were more clonally expanded and had lower generation probabilities than equally common non-associated chains.

The cohort consisted of 600 to 700 healthy bone marrow donors. At the time of sampling, every cohort member was nominally healthy, though immune exposures that went unrecorded were likely present. The donor was CMV seronegative and belonged to the group of around 350 seronegative cohort members. A peripheral blood sample was collected from each donor, and TCR beta sequencing was performed on peripheral blood mononuclear cells. The Qiagen DNeasy Blood Extraction Kit was used to extract genomic DNA from the blood cell samples. The library relied on the immunoSEQ multiplex PCR assay. For the multiplex PCR, a mixture combining 60 forward primers for TCR Vbeta segments and 13 reverse primers for TCR Jbeta segments was used. The CDR3 region of rearranged TCR beta genes was amplified from genomic DNA with a multiplex PCR assay. The amplified TCR beta libraries were sequenced on the Illumina HiSeq System as 87-base-pair reads. Under the source paper's analysis protocol: A later analysis counted approximately 74 million unique TCR beta chains across the 650 to 700 repertoires, and roughly 9.9 million of these chains were shared by at least two donors. To remove PCR and sequencing errors, raw reads were error-corrected and collapsed into unique sequences using a nearest-neighbor algorithm that merged closely related sequences. Alignment of CDR3 sequences to IMGT reference sequences was used to assign V, D and J gene segments. For a sequence to be retained, a match of at least six nucleotides was required to both a V gene segment and a J gene segment. A rearrangement counted as productive if the CDR3 had no stop codons and remained in frame with V and J, and every other rearrangement counted as non-productive. Following IMGT convention, CDR3 was defined as the stretch from the second conserved V-encoded cysteine up to the conserved J-encoded phenylalanine. The earlier analysis of more than 450 of the donors excluded sequences that lacked an unambiguous match to a single V gene segment. In an earlier analysis of a few hundred of the donors, V segments were called functional above 56.7% productive rearrangements and were called segregating when the between-donor standard deviation exceeded 5%. To diagnose cytomegalovirus status from the catalog of TCR beta chain sequences, a statistical classification framework was built. A later analysis assigned V and J genes by comparing TCR nucleotide sequences with IMGT/GENE-DB human TR gene sequences. In a later analysis, CDR3 sequences and most-parsimonious VDJ recombination scenarios were assigned using the TCRdist pipeline. In a later analysis, every TCR beta chain was defined by the combination of its CDR3 amino acid sequence and its V-gene family, and reads without a unique V-gene family were dropped. In a later analysis, a few hundred highly shared, low-generation-probability nucleotide sequences were removed to address suspected cross-contamination and a sequencing artifact. In a later analysis, a clonal expansion index was calculated for each public chain from normalized within-repertoire ranks of inferred template counts. In a later analysis, generation probabilities were computed using a VDJ recombination model fitted to out-of-frame rearrangements, and the results were checked against IGoR. In a later analysis, TCR-TCR, TCR-HLA and TCR-CMV co-occurrence was scored with hypergeometric tests, and a repertoire-size bias correction was applied to TCR pairs. To estimate false discovery rates, a later analysis permuted the HLA or CMV assignments 20 times. In a later analysis, co-occurring TCRs were grouped using DBSCAN, and TCRdist sequence similarity was added for clustering within HLA-allele-positive subsets. Repertoires with fewer than 30,000 or more than 120,000 public chains were left out of co-occurrence clustering, as were several repertoires with anomalous nucleotide sharing. TCRdb took over this immuneACCESS table, retaining in-frame rearrangements with V and J assigned. Such tables are incomplete; in checked studies, under half of the missing clones stem from an unresolved V gene, and the remainder is unexplained. Clonal size and the V and J genes are those of that table, whereas D and trimming came from the DNA. In this sample the table shows around 130,000 clones, 75% to 85% of which occur a single time. Around 2.5% of the sample comes from the top ten.

This clone turned up a few times. Its antigen is currently not known. One base away there is no much larger clone; base qualities are not given. What was sequenced was PBMCs. The TCR comes from a young man in good health and CMV-seronegative.

The DNA sequence reads TGTGCCAGCAGCCAAGCGGGAGGGCAGGTCGAGCAGTACTTC. It is translated as CASSQAGGQVEQYF. Recombination joined TRBV7-9 with TRBJ2-7; TRBD2 lines up with 10 middle nucleotides. For this chain, trimming is 5 bases at the V end and 6 bases at the J end, and the number of junction bases without a gene match is 7. Reading from cysteine to phenylalanine, the CDR3 counts 14 amino acids. The DNA shown is the 42-base CDR3, in frame from base 1. The germline V gene (reference sequence) gives CDR1 as SEHNR and CDR2 as FQNEAQ. The full variable domain, completed from the reference TRBV7-9 and TRBJ2-7 proteins outside the CDR3, reads DTGVSQNPRHKITKRGQNVTFRCDPISEHNRLYWYRQTLGQGPEFLTYFQNEAQLEKSRLLSDRFSAERPKGSFSTLEIQRTEQGDSAMYLCASSQAGGQVEQYFGPGTRLTVT.